The rows below give T cell receptor beta chains drawn from one sample of a study of beta chain features in type 1 diabetes. Sequencing used immunoSEQ multiplex PCR; TCRdb keeps in-frame clones, though not all of them. The table lists 25,000 to 30,000 clones, approximately 65% of them singletons, with around 2.5% in the top ten. The sequencing input was Tregs from blood. All receptors derive from a young woman with type 1 diabetes. CDR3s include the opening cysteine and the closing phenylalanine or tryptophan. Each record gives: J gene, clone size, V gene, D gene, CDR3 DNA, CDR3 protein. A D gene is named only where the DNA matches it firmly. Expanded clones are given a class, and other clones once, few, many or no size at all.

>TRBJ2-7|.|TRBV29-1|TRBD2
TGCAGCGTTGTAATACTAGCGGCACGTAACGAGCAGTACTTC
CSVVILAARNEQYF
>TRBJ2-7|.|TRBV6-5|TRBD1
TGTGCCAGCAGACGGACAGGGACCTACGAGCAGTACTTC
CASRRTGTYEQYF
>TRBJ2-3|.|TRBV19|TRBD2
TGTGCCAGTCGATCTCTAGCGGGAGAGGGTATTAGCACAGATACGCAGTATTTT
CASRSLAGEGISTDTQYF
>TRBJ2-5|.|TRBV9|TRBD1
TGTGCCAGCAGCGTAGGGACAGGCCAAGAGACCCAGTACTTC
CASSVGTGQETQYF
>TRBJ2-3|.|TRBV7-3|TRBD1
TGTGCCAGCAGCCCGACCGGGACAGGCGTTGTCACAGATACGCAGTATTTT
CASSPTGTGVVTDTQYF
>TRBJ2-2|.|TRBV5-1|TRBD2
TGCGCCAGCAGCAGACTAGCGGGAGCCACCGGGGAGCTGTTTTTT
CASSRLAGATGELFF
>TRBJ1-2|.|TRBV7-9|TRBD1
TGTGCCTGCGCACCGGGACAGGGGGCGCCCGGCTACACCTTC
CACAPGQGAPGYTF
>TRBJ1-1|once|TRBV6-6|.
TGTGCCAGCAGTTTTTCAGGTAACACTGAAGCTTTCTTT
CASSFSGNTEAFF
>TRBJ2-1|.|TRBV28|TRBD2
TGTGCCAGCAGTTTATTGGGGACTAGCGGGAGTAATGAGCAGTTCTTC
CASSLLGTSGSNEQFF
>TRBJ1-1|.|TRBV29-1|.
TGCAGCGTTGGGGGGGTTGGGTATGGCACTGAAGCTTTCTTT
CSVGGVGYGTEAFF
>TRBJ1-1|.|TRBV28|.
TGTGCCAGCAGTTACAGTTCCACGGCGAACACTGAAGCTTTCTTT
CASSYSSTANTEAFF
>TRBJ2-7|.|TRBV19|TRBD2
TGTGCCAGTAGTATTACTAGCGGATCATACGAGCAGTACTTC
CASSITSGSYEQYF
>TRBJ1-4|.|TRBV2|TRBD1
TGTGCCAGCAGCTCGCAGGGGGCGAGGGATGAAAAACTGTTTTTT
CASSSQGARDEKLFF
>TRBJ2-3|few|TRBV7-2|.
TGTGCCAGCAGCTTAGGACAGCGCACAGATACGCAGTATTTT
CASSLGQRTDTQYF
>TRBJ2-3|.|TRBV5-1|.
TGCGCCAGCAGCTTGGTTCCCGGAGGGAGCACAGATACGCAGTATTTT
CASSLVPGGSTDTQYF
>TRBJ2-7|.|TRBV2|TRBD2
TGTGCCAGCAGTGAATTTGCGGGAGCCTACGAGCAGTACTTC
CASSEFAGAYEQYF
>TRBJ2-3|.|TRBV6-6|TRBD2
TGTGCCAGCAGTTACGTCGGGAGGGGATCAAATACGCAGTATTTT
CASSYVGRGSNTQYF
>TRBJ2-1|.|TRBV14|.
TGTGCCAGCAGCCAAGATTGGTCCGGGAGGCAGTTCTTC
CASSQDWSGRQFF
>TRBJ2-5|once|TRBV2|TRBD2
TGTGCCAGCAGTGAAGCGCTAGCGGGAGGGCAAGAGACCCAGTACTTC
CASSEALAGGQETQYF
>TRBJ2-3|few|TRBV6-5|.
TGTGCCAGCAGTGAAGCGCCTCCAGATACGCAGTATTTT
CASSEAPPDTQYF
>TRBJ2-7|few|TRBV5-1|TRBD2
TGCGCCAGCAGCTTGGTGTCCGGACTAGCGCTGTACGAGCAGTACTTC
CASSLVSGLALYEQYF
>TRBJ2-7|.|TRBV28|TRBD2
TGTGCCAGCAGTCCCCGGACTAGCGGTGCCTACGAGCAGTACTTC
CASSPRTSGAYEQYF
>TRBJ1-2|.|TRBV28|.
TGTGCCACAGCCCCAGGGGTTCGGCACTATGGCTACACCTTC
CATAPGVRHYGYTF
>TRBJ2-3|.|TRBV18|TRBD2
TGTGCCAGCTCACGGTCTCCGGGACTAGAAACAGATACGCAGTATTTT
CASSRSPGLETDTQYF
>TRBJ2-7|.|TRBV4-1|TRBD1
TGCGCCAGCAGCCAAGGCGGCAGGGGGCTAGGTCTTCCCTACGAGCAGTACTTC
CASSQGGRGLGLPYEQYF
>TRBJ1-2|.|TRBV7-9|.
TGTGCCAGCAGCCCGTCGGGTGCAGGGAGGAACACCTTC
CASSPSGAGRNTF
>TRBJ1-1|few|TRBV4-1|.
TGCGCCAGCAGCCCGAGGGTAGGCACTGAAGCTTTCTTT
CASSPRVGTEAFF
>TRBJ1-2|.|TRBV2|.
TGTGCCAGCAGAGATTCAGGGGTCTATGGCTACACCTTC
CASRDSGVYGYTF
>TRBJ2-7|.|TRBV5-1|.
TGCGCCAGCAGCTTGAGTCAGGTCTACGAGCAGTACTTC
CASSLSQVYEQYF
>TRBJ2-5|.|TRBV5-4|.
TGTGCCAGCAGCTTGGACCCCGGACATCAAGAGACCCAGTACTTC
CASSLDPGHQETQYF
>TRBJ2-7|few|TRBV6-6|.
TGTGCCAGCAGTTACTCGTGGGGCCACTACGAGCAGTACTTC
CASSYSWGHYEQYF
>TRBJ2-4|few|TRBV18|.
TGTGCCAGCTCACCACCCCCAGAGGTTTCCAAAAACATTCAGTACTTC
CASSPPPEVSKNIQYF
>TRBJ1-5|few|TRBV6-6|TRBD1
TGTGCCAGCAGTTCCGGACAGGGTTACAATCAGCCCCAGCATTTT
CASSSGQGYNQPQHF
>TRBJ2-3|.|TRBV15|.
TGTGCCACCAGCAAACGGGAGACAGATACGCAGTATTTT
CATSKRETDTQYF
>TRBJ2-7|.|TRBV5-1|TRBD1
TGCGCCAGCAGCCCGAGGACAGGGGTGTACGAGCAGTACTTC
CASSPRTGVYEQYF
>TRBJ1-1|few|TRBV19|TRBD1
TGTGCCAGTAGTAGTCACACAGGGGGAAAGACTGAAGCTTTCTTT
CASSSHTGGKTEAFF
>TRBJ2-3|.|TRBV18|.
TGTGCCAGCTCAGCGATTACAGATACGCAGTATTTT
CASSAITDTQYF
>TRBJ1-1|once|TRBV19|TRBD1
TGTGCCAGTAGTAATTACGGGACAGGGCTAAGTGAAGCTTTCTTT
CASSNYGTGLSEAFF
>TRBJ2-6|once|TRBV29-1|.
TGCAGCGTTTCAGGGCCCGGGGCCAACGTCCTGACTTTC
CSVSGPGANVLTF
>TRBJ2-5|few|TRBV6-6|.
TGTGCCAGCAGTACCGAGACTAGGATTCAAGAGACCCAGTACTTC
CASSTETRIQETQYF
>TRBJ1-3|.|TRBV7-2|.
TGTGCCAGCAGCTTAAGCAGGGGTACTGGAAACACCATATATTTT
CASSLSRGTGNTIYF
>TRBJ2-6|once|TRBV13|.
TGTGCCAGCAGTCTTAGAACTGGGGCCAACGTCCTGACTTTC
CASSLRTGANVLTF
>TRBJ2-2|.|TRBV11-2|.
TGTGCCAGCAGCCGACTAAGGAACACCGGGGAGCTGTTTTTT
CASSRLRNTGELFF
>TRBJ2-3|.|TRBV11-2|TRBD2
TGTGCCAGCAGCTTAGGAGCGGGAGGGAGCACAGATACGCAGTATTTT
CASSLGAGGSTDTQYF